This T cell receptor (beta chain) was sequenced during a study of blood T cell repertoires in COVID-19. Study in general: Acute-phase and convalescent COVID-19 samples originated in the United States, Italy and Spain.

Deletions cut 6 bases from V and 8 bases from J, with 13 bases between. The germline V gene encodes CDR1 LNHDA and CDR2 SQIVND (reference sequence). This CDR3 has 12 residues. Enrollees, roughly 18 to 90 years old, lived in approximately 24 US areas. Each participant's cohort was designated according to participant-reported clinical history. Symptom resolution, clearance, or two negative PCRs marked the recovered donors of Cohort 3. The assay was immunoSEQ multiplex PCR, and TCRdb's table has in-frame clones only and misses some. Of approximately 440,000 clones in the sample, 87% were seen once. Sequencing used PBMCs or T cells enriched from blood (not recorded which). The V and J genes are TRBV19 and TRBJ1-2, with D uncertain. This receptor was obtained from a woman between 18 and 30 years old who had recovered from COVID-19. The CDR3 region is CASSSHASGYTF. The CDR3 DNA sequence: TGTGCCAGTAGCTCCCACGCGTCGGGCTACACCTTC.